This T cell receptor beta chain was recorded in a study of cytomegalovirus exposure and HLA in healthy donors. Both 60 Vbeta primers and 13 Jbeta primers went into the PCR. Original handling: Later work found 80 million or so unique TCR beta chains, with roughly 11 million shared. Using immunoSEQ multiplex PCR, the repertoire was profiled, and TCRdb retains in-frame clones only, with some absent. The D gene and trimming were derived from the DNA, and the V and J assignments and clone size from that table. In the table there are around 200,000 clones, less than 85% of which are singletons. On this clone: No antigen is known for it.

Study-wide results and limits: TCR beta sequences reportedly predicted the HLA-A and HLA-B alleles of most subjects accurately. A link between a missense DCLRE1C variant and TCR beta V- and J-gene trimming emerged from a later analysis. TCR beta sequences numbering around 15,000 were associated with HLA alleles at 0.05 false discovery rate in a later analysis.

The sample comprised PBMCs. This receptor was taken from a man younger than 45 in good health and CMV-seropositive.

CDR3 sequence reads: CASSSSGRAGGNEQFF. For the CDR3, the DNA is TGCGCCAGCAGCAGTAGCGGGAGGGCCGGGGGCAATGAGCAGTTCTTC. J is TRBJ2-1 and V is TRBV5-1; 11 nucleotides match TRBD2. This CDR3 has 16 amino acids. The V and J ends lost 4 bases and 6 bases, in that order; junction bases with no gene match: 9. CDR1 is SGHRS, CDR2 YFSETQ, per germline.